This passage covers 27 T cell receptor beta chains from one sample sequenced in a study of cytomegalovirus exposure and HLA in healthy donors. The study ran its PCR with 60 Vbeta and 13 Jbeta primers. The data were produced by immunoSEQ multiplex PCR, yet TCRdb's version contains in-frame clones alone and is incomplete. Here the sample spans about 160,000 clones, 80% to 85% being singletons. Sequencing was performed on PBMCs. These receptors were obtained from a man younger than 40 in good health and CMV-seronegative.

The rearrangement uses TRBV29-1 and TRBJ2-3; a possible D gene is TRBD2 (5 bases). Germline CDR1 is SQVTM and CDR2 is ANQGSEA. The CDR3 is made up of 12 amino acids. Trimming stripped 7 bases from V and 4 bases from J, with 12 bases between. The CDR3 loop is CSASGSADTQYF. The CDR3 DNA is TGCAGCGCCTCGGGTAGCGCAGATACGCAGTATTTT.

In DNA form, the CDR3 reads TGCGCCAGCAGCGTGCGACAGGAAACAGATACGCAGTATTTT. It encodes CASSVRQETDTQYF. The chain links TRBV5-1 to TRBJ2-3; weak D call: TRBD1 (6 bases). This CDR3 has 14 residues. Trimming took 4 bases from V and 3 from J, leaving 12 bases between them. Germline V gene data show CDR1 as SGHRS and CDR2 as YFSETQ.

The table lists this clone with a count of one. The CDR3 is CASSVSGSGLYNEQFF. CDR3 in DNA: TGTGCCAGCAGCGTCTCCGGTAGCGGGTTGTACAATGAGCAGTTCTTC. The chain joins TRBV9 to TRBJ2-1; 7 bases are a match to TRBD2. This CDR3 spans 16 amino acids. Germline values: CDR1 SGDLS, CDR2 YYNGEE. V shed 2 bases and J 4 bases; nucleotides not matched to a gene: 9. Filled out from reference TRBV9 and TRBJ2-1, the complete variable domain reads DSGVTQTPKHLITATGQRVTLRCSPRSGDLSVYWYQQSLDQGLQFLIQYYNGEERAKGNILERFSAQQFPDLHSELNLSSLELGDSALYFCASSVSGSGLYNEQFFGPGTRLTVL.

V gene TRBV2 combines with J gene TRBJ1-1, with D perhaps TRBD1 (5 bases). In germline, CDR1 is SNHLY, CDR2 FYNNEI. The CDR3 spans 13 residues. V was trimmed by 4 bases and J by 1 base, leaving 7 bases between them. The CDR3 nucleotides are TGTGCCAGCAGTGGGGGCAGGAACACTGAAGCTTTCTTT. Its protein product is CASSGGRNTEAFF.

CDR3 in DNA: TGTGCCAGCAGCAAAGAAGGGCGGGAGGAGGGTACAGATACGCAGTATTTT. It translates to CASSKEGREEGTDTQYF. V and J are TRBV21-1 and TRBJ2-3; the table's D call, TRBD2, has no DNA check behind it. TRBV21-1 is a documented pseudogene. The CDR3 totals 17 residues.

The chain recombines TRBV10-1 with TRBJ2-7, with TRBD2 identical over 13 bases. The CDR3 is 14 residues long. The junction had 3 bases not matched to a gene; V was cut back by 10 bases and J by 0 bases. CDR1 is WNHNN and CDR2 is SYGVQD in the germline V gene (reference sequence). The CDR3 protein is CATGLAGSSYEQYF. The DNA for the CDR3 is TGCGCCACGGGACTAGCGGGGAGCTCCTACGAGCAGTACTTC.

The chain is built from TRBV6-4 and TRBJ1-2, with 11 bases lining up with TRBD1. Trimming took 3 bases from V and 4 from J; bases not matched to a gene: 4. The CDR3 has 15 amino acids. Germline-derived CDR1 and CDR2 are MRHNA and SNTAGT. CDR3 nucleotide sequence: TGTGCCAGCAGTGAGTCCGGACAGGGGGCCTATGGCTACACCTTC. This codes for CASSESGQGAYGYTF.

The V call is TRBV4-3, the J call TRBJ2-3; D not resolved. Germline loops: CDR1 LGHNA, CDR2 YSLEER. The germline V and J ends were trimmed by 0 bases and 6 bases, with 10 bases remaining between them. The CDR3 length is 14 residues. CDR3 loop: CASSQEGGSDTQYF. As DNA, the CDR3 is TGCGCCAGCAGCCAAGAAGGCGGCTCGGATACGCAGTATTTT.

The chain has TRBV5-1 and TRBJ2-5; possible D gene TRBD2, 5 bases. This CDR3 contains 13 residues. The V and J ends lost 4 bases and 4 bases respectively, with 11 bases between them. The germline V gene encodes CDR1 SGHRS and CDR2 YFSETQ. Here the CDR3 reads CASSPEGGETQYF. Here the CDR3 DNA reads TGCGCCAGCAGCCCCGAGGGTGGAGAGACCCAGTACTTC.

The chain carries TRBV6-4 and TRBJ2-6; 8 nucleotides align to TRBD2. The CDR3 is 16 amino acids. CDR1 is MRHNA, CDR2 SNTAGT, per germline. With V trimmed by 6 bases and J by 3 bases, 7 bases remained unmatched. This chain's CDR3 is CASSAGLASGANVLTF. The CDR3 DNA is TGTGCCAGCAGCGCTGGACTAGCCAGTGGGGCCAACGTCCTGACTTTC.

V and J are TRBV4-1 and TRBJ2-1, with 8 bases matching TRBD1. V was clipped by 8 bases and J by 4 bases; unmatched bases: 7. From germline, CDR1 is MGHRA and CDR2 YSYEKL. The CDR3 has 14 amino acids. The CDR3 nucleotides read TGCGCCAGCGCCCCGGGACAGGTATACAATGAGCAGTTCTTC. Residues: CASAPGQVYNEQFF.

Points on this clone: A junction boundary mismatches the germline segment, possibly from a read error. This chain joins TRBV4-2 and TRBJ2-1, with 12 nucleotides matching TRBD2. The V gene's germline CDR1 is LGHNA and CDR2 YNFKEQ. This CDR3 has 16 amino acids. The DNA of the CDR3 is TGTGCCAGCAGACAAGCCCTAGCGGGGGGGGTCAATGAGCAGTTCTTC. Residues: CASRQALAGGVNEQFF.

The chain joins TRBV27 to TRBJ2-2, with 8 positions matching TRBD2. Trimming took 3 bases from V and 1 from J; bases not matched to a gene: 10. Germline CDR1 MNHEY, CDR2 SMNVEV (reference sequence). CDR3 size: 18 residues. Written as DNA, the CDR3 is TGTGCCAGCAGTTTCCGCTTGCCAGCGGGGGAGAACACCGGGGAGCTGTTTTTT. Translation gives CASSFRLPAGENTGELFF.

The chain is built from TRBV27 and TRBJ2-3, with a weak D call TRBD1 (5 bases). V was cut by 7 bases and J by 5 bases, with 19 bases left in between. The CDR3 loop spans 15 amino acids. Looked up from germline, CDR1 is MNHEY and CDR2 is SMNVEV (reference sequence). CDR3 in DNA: TGTGCCAGCACCCGTGAGGCAGGGCTAGGAGATACGCAGTATTTT. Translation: CASTREAGLGDTQYF.

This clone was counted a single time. The CDR3 region is CATSRERGNSQETQYF. The CDR3 DNA is TGTGCCACCAGCAGAGAACGGGGTAATTCACAAGAGACCCAGTACTTC. V and J are TRBV15 and TRBJ2-5; possibly TRBD2 for D (5 bases). In germline, CDR1 is LNHNV, CDR2 YYDKDF (reference sequence). There are 16 residues in the CDR3. Trimming removed 0 bases from V and 2 bases from J, with 13 bases in between.

The chain's CDR3 is CASSSNMNTEAFF. CDR3 bases: TGTGCCAGCAGCTCCAACATGAACACTGAAGCTTTCTTT. The chain couples TRBV7-2 to TRBJ1-1; no reliable D call. V was trimmed by 4 bases and J by 0 bases, leaving 6 bases between them. The CDR3 spans 13 residues. CDR1 SGHTA and CDR2 FQGNSA come from the germline V gene.

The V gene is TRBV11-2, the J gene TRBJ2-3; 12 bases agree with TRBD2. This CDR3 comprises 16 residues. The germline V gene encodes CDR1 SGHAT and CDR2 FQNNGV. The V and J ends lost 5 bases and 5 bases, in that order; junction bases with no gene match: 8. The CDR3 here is CASSILAGGPIDTQYF. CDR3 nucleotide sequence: TGTGCCAGCAGCATCCTAGCGGGGGGGCCAATAGATACGCAGTATTTT. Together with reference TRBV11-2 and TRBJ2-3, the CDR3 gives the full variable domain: EAGVAQSPRYKIIEKRQSVAFWCNPISGHATLYWYQQILGQGPKLLIQFQNNGVVDDSQLPKDRFSAERLKGVDSTLKIQPAKLEDSAVYLCASSILAGGPIDTQYFGPGTRLTVL.

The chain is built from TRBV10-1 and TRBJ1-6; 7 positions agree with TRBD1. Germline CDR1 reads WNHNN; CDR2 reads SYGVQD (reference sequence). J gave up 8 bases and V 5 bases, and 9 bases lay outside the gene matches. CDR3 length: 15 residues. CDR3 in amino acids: CASSYTGAEDSPLHF. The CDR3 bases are TGCGCCAGCAGTTACACAGGGGCTGAGGATTCACCCCTCCACTTT.

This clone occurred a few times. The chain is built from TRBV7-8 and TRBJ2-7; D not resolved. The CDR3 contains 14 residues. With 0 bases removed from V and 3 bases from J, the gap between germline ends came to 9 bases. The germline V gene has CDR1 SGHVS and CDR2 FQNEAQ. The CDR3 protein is CASSLANSYYEQYF. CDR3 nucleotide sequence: TGTGCCAGCAGCTTAGCGAACAGTTACTACGAGCAGTACTTC.

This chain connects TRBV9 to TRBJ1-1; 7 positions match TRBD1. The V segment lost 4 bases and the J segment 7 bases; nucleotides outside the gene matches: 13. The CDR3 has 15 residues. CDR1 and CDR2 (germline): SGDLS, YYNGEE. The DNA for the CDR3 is TGTGCCAGCAGCCCTCCCAAATGGGGGGACAGTGAAGCTTTCTTT. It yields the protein CASSPPKWGDSEAFF.

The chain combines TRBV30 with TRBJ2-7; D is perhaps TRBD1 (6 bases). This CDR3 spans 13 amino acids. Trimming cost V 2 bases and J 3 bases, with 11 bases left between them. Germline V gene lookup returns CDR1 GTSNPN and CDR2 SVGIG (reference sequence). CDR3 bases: TGTGCCTGGAGTCCATCAGGGGACTACGAGCAGTACTTC. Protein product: CAWSPSGDYEQYF.

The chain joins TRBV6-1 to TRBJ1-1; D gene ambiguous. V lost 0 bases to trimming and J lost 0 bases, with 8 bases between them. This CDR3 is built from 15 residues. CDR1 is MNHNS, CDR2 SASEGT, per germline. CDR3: CASSEANRLNTEAFF. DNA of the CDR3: TGTGCCAGCAGTGAAGCGAACAGATTGAACACTGAAGCTTTCTTT.

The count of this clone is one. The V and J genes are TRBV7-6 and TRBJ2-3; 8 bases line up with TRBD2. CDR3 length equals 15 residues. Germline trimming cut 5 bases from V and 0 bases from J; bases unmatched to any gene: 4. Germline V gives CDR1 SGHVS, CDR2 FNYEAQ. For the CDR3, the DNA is TGTGCCAGCAGCCCACTAGCGGCTAGCACAGATACGCAGTATTTT. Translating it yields CASSPLAASTDTQYF.

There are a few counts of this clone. In nucleotides, the CDR3 is TGTGCCAGCAGTGGGGACAGGGGAAACACCATATATTTT. As protein: CASSGDRGNTIYF. The chain uses TRBV2 and TRBJ1-3; 8 bases map to TRBD1. V lost 4 bases to trimming and J lost 4 bases; unmatched junction nucleotides: 0. The CDR3 is 13 residues long. The germline V gene encodes CDR1 SNHLY and CDR2 FYNNEI. The full variable domain, in which reference TRBV2 and TRBJ1-3 provide the parts outside the CDR3, is EPEVTQTPSHQVTQMGQEVILRCVPISNHLYFYWYRQILGQKVEFLVSFYNNEISEKSEIFDDQFSVERPDGSNFTLKIRSTKLEDSAMYFCASSGDRGNTIYFGEGSWLTVV.

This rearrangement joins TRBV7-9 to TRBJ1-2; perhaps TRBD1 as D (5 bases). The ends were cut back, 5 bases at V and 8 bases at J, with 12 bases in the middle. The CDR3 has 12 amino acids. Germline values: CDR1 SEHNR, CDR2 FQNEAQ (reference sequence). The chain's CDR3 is CASSVGEGGYTF. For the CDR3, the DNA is TGTGCCAGCAGCGTAGGGGAGGGAGGCTACACCTTC.

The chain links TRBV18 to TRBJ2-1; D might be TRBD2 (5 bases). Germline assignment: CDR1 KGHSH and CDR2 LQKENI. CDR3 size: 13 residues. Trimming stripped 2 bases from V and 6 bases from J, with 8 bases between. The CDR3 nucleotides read TGTGCCAGCTCACCAACTAGACGCAATGAGCAGTTCTTC. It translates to CASSPTRRNEQFF.

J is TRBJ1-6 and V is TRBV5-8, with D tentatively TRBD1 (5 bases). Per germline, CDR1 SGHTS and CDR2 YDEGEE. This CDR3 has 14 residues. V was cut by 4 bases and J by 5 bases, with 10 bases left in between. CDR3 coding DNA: TGTGCCAGCAGCGCGGGACGGAATAATTCACCCCTCCACTTT. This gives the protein CASSAGRNNSPLHF.